The 28 T cell receptor beta chains given below trace back to one sample, sequenced in a study of patients and donors after allogeneic stem cell transplantation. TCRdb re-called the RT-PCR reads through MiXCR, storing one row per CDR3 protein. The table has about 960,000 distinct CDR3 sequences, more than 15% seen once; the top ten hold roughly 6%. The material sequenced was blood, either unsorted or a sorted T cell fraction (not recorded which). These receptors were obtained from a human donor who was either an allogeneic HSCT recipient or a stem cell or donor lymphocyte infusion donor (not recorded which). It is not recorded whose cells these are; they may come from a transplant donor.

The chain employs TRBV4-2 and TRBJ1-1; D not resolved. V lost 1 base to trimming and J lost 6 bases, with 24 bases between them. This CDR3 spans 18 amino acids. The germline V gene has CDR1 LGHNA and CDR2 YNFKEQ. The CDR3 nucleotides are TGTGCCAGCAGCCAAGTTCTCGAGGGATCGCACTTTCTCCCTGAAGCTTTCTTT. Amino acid sequence: CASSQVLEGSHFLPEAFF.

This chain links TRBV5-1 with TRBJ2-5; TRBD2 agrees at 10 bases. Germline-derived CDR1 and CDR2 are SGHRS and YFSETQ. The CDR3 is made up of 18 amino acids. Germline trimming cut 3 bases from V and 1 base from J; bases unmatched to any gene: 12. DNA of the CDR3: TGCGCCAGCAGCTCCTCACCCCGACTAGCGGGCCGCCAAGAGACCCAGTACTTC. It is translated as CASSSSPRLAGRQETQYF.

This clonotype has just a few counts. The chain links TRBV6-1 to TRBJ2-3; 9 bases line up with TRBD2. CDR1 and CDR2 from the germline V gene are MNHNS and SASEGT. The junction had 9 bases not matched to a gene; V was cut back by 7 bases and J by 4 bases. This CDR3 has 15 residues. Here the CDR3 reads CASTRAGGRADTQYF. CDR3 sequence (DNA): TGTGCCAGCACCAGAGCGGGGGGCCGTGCAGATACGCAGTATTTT.

The table lists this clonotype with many counts. The gene calls are TRBV12-3 or TRBV12-4 and TRBJ2-5, with D uncertain. CDR3 length: 12 residues. V shed 3 bases and J shed 3 bases, with 5 bases lying between them. The CDR3 nucleotides are TGTGCCAGCAGTTTTTCCGAAGAGACCCAGTACTTC. Translating it yields CASSFSEETQYF.

This clonotype was counted at least ten times. V is TRBV20-1 and J is TRBJ2-2; 8 positions match TRBD2. Germline V gene lookup returns CDR1 DFQATT and CDR2 SNEGSKA (reference sequence). The V segment lost 8 bases and the J segment 7 bases; nucleotides outside the gene matches: 15. CDR3 length: 15 residues. In DNA form, the CDR3 reads TGCAGTCTTCCCGGGAGGGCCCCAATGAGCGGGGAGCTGTTTTTT. This codes for CSLPGRAPMSGELFF.

The chain carries TRBV3-1 and TRBJ2-3, with D uncertain. The CDR3 spans 14 residues. Germline CDR1 is LGHDT and CDR2 is YNNKEL (reference sequence). V lost 2 bases to trimming and J lost 0 bases, with 6 bases between them. CDR3 region: CASSQFTSTDTQYF. Written as DNA, the CDR3 is TGTGCCAGCAGCCAATTTACTAGCACAGATACGCAGTATTTT.

In the case of this clonotype: Relative to the germline gene, one junction end is altered; a read error may explain this. The V and J genes are TRBV18 and TRBJ1-2; D is possibly TRBD1 (5 bases). The CDR3 covers 14 residues. CDR1 is KGHSH, CDR2 LQKENI, per germline. CDR3 in DNA: TGTGCCAGCTCACCGGATGGGGCTAACTGTGGCTACACCTTC. It translates to CASSPDGANCGYTF. Full variable domain (rest looked up from reference TRBV18 and TRBJ1-2): NAGVMQNPRHLVRRRGQEARLRCSPMKGHSHVYWYRQLPEEGLKFMVYLQKENIIDESGMPKERFSAEFPKEGPSILRIQQVVRGDSAAYFCASSPDGANCGYTFGSGTRLTVV.

The sample holds a few counts of this clonotype. The chain has TRBV7-9 and TRBJ2-7; D is uncertain. CDR1 and CDR2 from the germline V gene are SEHNR and FQNEAQ (reference sequence). The CDR3 length is 12 residues. With 5 bases removed from V and 3 bases from J, the gap between germline ends came to 8 bases. The CDR3 DNA sequence: TGTGCCAGCAGCCCTACCCTCTACGAGCAGTACTTC. Protein: CASSPTLYEQYF.

The V and J genes are TRBV29-1 and TRBJ1-1; 8 bases fit TRBD1. Per germline, CDR1 SQVTM and CDR2 ANQGSEA. Losses at the gene ends were 7 bases for V and 1 base for J; bases not matched to a gene: 14. The CDR3 covers 16 residues. DNA for the CDR3: TGCAGCGCCCCGTACAGGACAGGGATGGGGAACACTGAAGCTTTCTTT. Encoded protein: CSAPYRTGMGNTEAFF. Using reference TRBV29-1 and TRBJ1-1 for the parts outside the CDR3, the full variable domain is SAVISQKPSRDICQRGTSLTIQCQVDSQVTMMFWYRQQPGQSLTLIATANQGSEATYESGFVIDKFPISRPNLTFSTLTVSNMSPEDSSIYLCSAPYRTGMGNTEAFFGQGTRLTVV.

This clonotype has more than one count but fewer than ten. This chain joins TRBV10-3 and TRBJ2-5, with 11 bases lining up with TRBD2. The CDR3 covers 15 residues. Per germline, CDR1 ENHRY and CDR2 SYGVKD. The trim removed 6 bases at V and 1 base at J, leaving 4 bases unmatched. The CDR3: CAIRRLAGTQETQYF. Written as DNA, the CDR3 is TGTGCCATCAGAAGACTAGCGGGGACCCAAGAGACCCAGTACTTC.

The V call is TRBV15, the J call TRBJ2-5; TRBD2 is a possible D gene (5 bases). Trimming removed 6 bases at V and 0 bases at J, with 14 bases between. The CDR3 consists of 15 residues. From germline, CDR1 is LNHNV and CDR2 YYDKDF (reference sequence). The CDR3 loop reads CATSNTRGNQETQYF. CDR3 nucleotides: TGTGCCACCAGTAACACAAGAGGGAACCAAGAGACCCAGTACTTC.

The chain recombines TRBV6-1 with TRBJ2-5; D unresolved. Germline V gene data show CDR1 as MNHNS and CDR2 as SASEGT. The CDR3 sequence is 13 residues long. Trimming pared 4 bases from V and 3 bases from J, leaving 9 bases between. CDR3 residues: CASSGVEKETQYF. The CDR3 coding sequence is TGTGCCAGCAGTGGCGTGGAAAAAGAGACCCAGTACTTC.

The J gene is TRBJ2-1, the V gene TRBV2; weak D call: TRBD2 (6 bases). This CDR3 is built from 13 residues. CDR1 SNHLY and CDR2 FYNNEI come from the germline V gene. Trimming left V 0 bases short and J 9 bases short, with 9 bases between. CDR3 bases: TGTGCCAGCAGTGAAGCGGGACTTGTTGAGCAGTTCTTC. Translating it yields CASSEAGLVEQFF.

There are a few counts of this clonotype. The chain has TRBV20-1 and TRBJ1-2; TRBD1 aligns across 8 bases. Germline assignment: CDR1 DFQATT and CDR2 SNEGSKA (reference sequence). CDR3 length: 14 residues. The ends lost 2 bases at V and 3 bases at J; junction bases unmatched: 5. For the CDR3, the DNA is TGCAGTGCTAGACCATTGGACAGGGACTATGGCTACACCTTC. Amino acids: CSARPLDRDYGYTF.

Only a few counts were recorded for this clonotype. V usage is TRBV9 and J usage is TRBJ2-1; possibly TRBD2 for D (5 bases). This CDR3 is built from 13 residues. The germline gives CDR1 SGDLS, CDR2 YYNGEE. V was clipped by 0 bases and J by 9 bases, with 10 bases between them. DNA of the CDR3: TGTGCCAGCAGCGTAGCTACGGGGAGTGAGCAGTTCTTC. Translation gives CASSVATGSEQFF.

This clonotype was recorded a few times. The gene calls are TRBV9 and TRBJ2-7, with D hard to call. CDR3 length: 15 residues. Trimming took off 1 base at V and 1 base at J, with 12 bases between the two ends. Germline assignment: CDR1 SGDLS and CDR2 YYNGEE. Written as DNA, the CDR3 is TGTGCCAGCAGCGTAAATCCTGATGTTTCCTACGAGCAGTACTTC. Its protein is CASSVNPDVSYEQYF.

The V and J genes are TRBV5-1 and TRBJ2-1, with TRBD1 identical over 8 bases. The J segment lost 0 bases and the V segment lost 4 bases, leaving 3 bases of the junction unmatched. The CDR3 has 15 residues. CDR1 SGHRS and CDR2 YFSETQ come from the germline V gene. DNA for the CDR3: TGCGCCAGCAGCCCGACAGGGGACTCCTACAATGAGCAGTTCTTC. Its translation: CASSPTGDSYNEQFF. The variable domain in full, completed from reference TRBV5-1 and TRBJ2-1, reads KAGVTQTPRYLIKTRGQQVTLSCSPISGHRSVSWYQQTPGQGLQFLFEYFSETQRNKGNFPGRFSGRQFSNSRSEMNVSTLELGDSALYLCASSPTGDSYNEQFFGPGTRLTVL.

The rearrangement uses TRBV14 and TRBJ2-7; D not resolved. Germline CDR1 is SGHDN and CDR2 is FVKESK. The CDR3 has 13 residues. V lost 5 bases and J lost 0, with 8 bases in between. CDR3 coding DNA: TGTGCCAGCAGCACTTGGAGCTCCTACGAGCAGTACTTC. It specifies CASSTWSSYEQYF.

This clonotype was counted only a few times. This chain uses TRBV5-1 with TRBJ2-7; 7 bases fit TRBD2. Germline-derived CDR1 and CDR2 are SGHRS and YFSETQ. V lost 7 bases and J lost 5; bases outside the gene matches: 12. CDR3 length: 14 residues. The CDR3 spells CASGPGRGTDEQYF. The CDR3 DNA reads as TGCGCCAGCGGCCCGGGGAGGGGTACAGACGAGCAGTACTTC.

This clonotype appeared a few times. The chain carries TRBV28 and TRBJ2-6; possibly TRBD1 for D (6 bases). Germline-derived CDR1 and CDR2 are MDHEN and SYDVKM. V dropped 6 bases and J dropped 1 base, with 10 bases sitting between them. The CDR3 is 15 residues long. CDR3: CASRLQGSGANVLTF. For the CDR3, the DNA is TGTGCCAGCAGGTTACAGGGATCTGGGGCCAACGTCCTGACTTTC.

This clonotype was seen a few times. The chain carries TRBV4-1 and TRBJ2-7, with D hard to call. Germline-derived CDR1 and CDR2 are MGHRA and YSYEKL. Between the trimmed V and J ends, which lost 0 bases and 5 bases, there was a span of 14 bases. The CDR3 length is 15 residues. The CDR3 nucleotides read TGCGCCAGCAGCCAAGAGGCAGTAGGGTCGGACGAGCAGTACTTC. It encodes CASSQEAVGSDEQYF.

The V gene is TRBV28, the J gene TRBJ1-3; 9 nucleotides line up with TRBD1. The V gene's germline CDR1 is MDHEN and CDR2 SYDVKM. With V trimmed by 5 bases and J by 3 bases, 5 bases remained unmatched. CDR3 length: 15 amino acids. CDR3 loop: CASSRDRVGGNTIYF. The DNA of the CDR3 is TGTGCCAGCAGTAGGGACAGGGTTGGTGGAAACACCATATATTTT.

V usage is TRBV5-5 and J usage is TRBJ2-3, with 9 bases matching TRBD2. Germline V lookup: CDR1 SGHKS, CDR2 YYEKEE (reference sequence). The CDR3 consists of 16 residues. J lost 4 bases, V lost 2 bases, and 8 bases had no gene match. CDR3 coding DNA: TGTGCCAGCAGCTTAGTAAGCGGGGGGACGCCAGATACGCAGTATTTT. This gives the protein CASSLVSGGTPDTQYF.

The chain combines TRBV20-1 with TRBJ2-2; D call uncertain. The CDR3 runs to 12 residues. CDR1 is DFQATT and CDR2 is SNEGSKA in the germline V gene (reference sequence). With 3 bases removed from V and 3 bases from J, the gap between germline ends came to 5 bases. CDR3 loop: CSARSDTGELFF. CDR3 nucleotides: TGCAGTGCTAGGTCTGACACCGGGGAGCTGTTTTTT.

This clonotype was seen ten or more times. At one of its ends the junction is not consistent with the germline gene, which may arise from a read error. V and J are TRBV5-1 and TRBJ1-1; D not certain. CDR1 SGHRS and CDR2 YFSETQ come from the germline V gene. CDR3 size: 13 residues. The chain's CDR3 is CASSREMNTEAFF. The DNA for the CDR3 is TGTGCCAGCTCACGAGAAATGAACACTGAAGCTTTCTTT.

This clonotype turned up a few times. V and J are TRBV7-2 and TRBJ1-1; D is ambiguous. This CDR3 comprises 13 residues. The V gene's germline CDR1 is SGHTA and CDR2 FQGNSA. With 1 base removed from V and 5 bases from J, the gap between germline ends came to 8 bases. The CDR3 bases are TGTGCCAGCAGCTTAGTAGCCGGGACTGAAGCTTTCTTT. It codes for CASSLVAGTEAFF.

The chain employs TRBV7-2 and TRBJ1-1, with D uncertain. From germline, CDR1 is SGHTA and CDR2 FQGNSA. This CDR3 spans 11 amino acids. Trimming left V 2 bases short and J 10 bases short, with 8 bases between. The CDR3 here is CASSLKLVAFF. The CDR3 coding sequence is TGTGCCAGCAGCTTAAAGCTAGTAGCTTTCTTT.

This clonotype appeared a few times. The chain links TRBV6-5 to TRBJ2-5, with TRBD2 identical over 10 bases. The ends lost 0 bases at V and 6 bases at J; junction bases unmatched: 10. Germline loops: CDR1 MNHEY, CDR2 SVGAGI. The CDR3 contains 17 residues. The DNA of the CDR3 is TGTGCCAGCAGTTACTCGGGACCCCCTAGCGGGGGCAAGACCCAGTACTTC. Translating gives CASSYSGPPSGGKTQYF.